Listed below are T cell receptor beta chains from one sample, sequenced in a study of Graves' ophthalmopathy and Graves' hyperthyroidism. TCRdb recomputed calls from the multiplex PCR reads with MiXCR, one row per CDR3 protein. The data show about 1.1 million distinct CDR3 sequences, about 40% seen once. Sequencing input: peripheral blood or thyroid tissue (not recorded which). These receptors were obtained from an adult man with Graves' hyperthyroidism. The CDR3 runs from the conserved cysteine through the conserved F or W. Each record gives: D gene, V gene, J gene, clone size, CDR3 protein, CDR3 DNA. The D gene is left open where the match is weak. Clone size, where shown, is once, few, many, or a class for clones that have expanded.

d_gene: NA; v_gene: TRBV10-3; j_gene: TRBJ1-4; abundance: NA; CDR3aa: CAISAGQTGAGLRLGDEKLFF; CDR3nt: TGTGCCATCAGCGCGGGGCAAACCGGGGCAGGGCTTCGATTGGGAGATGAAAAACTGTTTTTT
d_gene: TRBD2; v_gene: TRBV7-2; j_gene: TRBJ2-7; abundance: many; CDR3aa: CASSPWEGSKEQYF; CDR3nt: TGTGCCAGCAGCCCCTGGGAGGGCAGCAAGGAGCAGTACTTC
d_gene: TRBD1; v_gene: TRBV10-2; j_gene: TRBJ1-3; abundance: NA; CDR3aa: CASSTGQGGNTIYF; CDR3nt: TGCGCCAGCAGCACCGGACAGGGTGGAAACACCATATATTTT
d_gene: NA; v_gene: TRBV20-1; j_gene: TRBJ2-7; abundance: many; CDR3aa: CSATGTVSSYEQYF; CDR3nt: TGCAGTGCAACCGGGACGGTGAGCTCCTACGAGCAGTACTTC
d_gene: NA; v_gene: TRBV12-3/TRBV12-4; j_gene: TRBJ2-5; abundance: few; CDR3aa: CASSRTEGKETQYF; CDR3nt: TGTGCCAGCAGTCGAACAGAGGGAAAAGAGACCCAGTACTTC
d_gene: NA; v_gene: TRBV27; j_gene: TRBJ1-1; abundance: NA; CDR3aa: CASSLRASNTEAFF; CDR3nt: TGTGCCAGCAGTCTGCGGGCCAGCAACACTGAAGCTTTCTTT
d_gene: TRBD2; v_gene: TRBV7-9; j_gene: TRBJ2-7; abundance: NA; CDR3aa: CASNPLRTSGGYEQYF; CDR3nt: TGTGCCAGCAACCCCCTCAGGACTAGCGGGGGCTACGAGCAGTACTTC
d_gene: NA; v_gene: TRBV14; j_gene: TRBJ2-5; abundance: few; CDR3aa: CASSQDLWFVRQETQYF; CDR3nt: TGTGCCAGCAGCCAAGATCTCTGGTTTGTTCGCCAAGAGACCCAGTACTTC
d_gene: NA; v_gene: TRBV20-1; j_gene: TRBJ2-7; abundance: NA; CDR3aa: CSPTGFGYEQYF; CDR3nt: TGCAGTCCTACGGGGTTTGGCTACGAGCAGTACTTC
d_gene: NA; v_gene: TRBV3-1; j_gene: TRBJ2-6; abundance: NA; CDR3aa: CASSQGFWSGANVLTF; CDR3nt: TGTGCCAGCAGCCAAGGCTTTTGGTCTGGGGCCAACGTCCTGACTTTC
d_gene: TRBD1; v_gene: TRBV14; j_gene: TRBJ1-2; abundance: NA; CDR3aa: CASSTTDRAGNGYTF; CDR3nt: TGTGCCAGCTCAACAACGGACAGGGCTGGGAATGGCTACACCTTC
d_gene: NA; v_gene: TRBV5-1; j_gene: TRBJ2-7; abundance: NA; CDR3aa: CASSLPGRYYEQYF; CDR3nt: TGCGCCAGCAGCTTGCCCGGACGCTACTACGAGCAGTACTTC
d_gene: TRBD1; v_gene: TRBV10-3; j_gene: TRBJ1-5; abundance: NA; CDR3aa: CASSPDRGFNNQPQHF; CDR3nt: TGTGCCAGCAGTCCGGACAGGGGGTTTAACAATCAGCCCCAGCATTTT
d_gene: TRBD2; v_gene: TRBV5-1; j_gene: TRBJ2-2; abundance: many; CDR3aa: CASSLGTSPTGELFF; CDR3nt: TGCGCCAGCAGCCTCGGGACTAGCCCTACCGGGGAGCTGTTTTTT
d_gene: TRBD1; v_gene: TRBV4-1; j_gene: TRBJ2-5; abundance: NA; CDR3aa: CASSHLTGDGETQYF; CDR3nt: TGCGCCAGCAGCCACCTAACAGGGGATGGCGAGACCCAGTACTTC
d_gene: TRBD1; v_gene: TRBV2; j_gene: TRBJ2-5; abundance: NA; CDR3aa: CASPGQGGRQETQYF; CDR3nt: TGTGCCAGCCCGGGACAGGGGGGACGACAAGAGACCCAGTACTTC
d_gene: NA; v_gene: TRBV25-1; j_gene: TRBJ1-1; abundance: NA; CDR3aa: CASRATLGTEAFF; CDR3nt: TGTGCCAGCAGGGCGACACTGGGCACTGAAGCTTTCTTT
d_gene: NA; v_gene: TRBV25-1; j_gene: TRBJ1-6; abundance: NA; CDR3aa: CASSELTDNSPLHF; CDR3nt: TGTGCCAGCAGTGAATTGACCGATAATTCACCCCTCCACTTT
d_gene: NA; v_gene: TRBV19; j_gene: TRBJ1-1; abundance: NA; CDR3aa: CASEEDGNTEAFF; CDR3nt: TGTGCCAGTGAAGAGGACGGCAACACTGAAGCTTTCTTT
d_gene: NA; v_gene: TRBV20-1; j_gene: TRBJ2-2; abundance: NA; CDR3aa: CSASLPVPQGVGELFF; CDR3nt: TGCAGTGCCTCGTTACCGGTTCCACAGGGCGTCGGGGAGCTGTTTTTT
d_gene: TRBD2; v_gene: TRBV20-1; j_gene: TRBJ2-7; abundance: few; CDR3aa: CSANFWTSGIPEPEQYF; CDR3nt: TGCAGTGCTAATTTCTGGACTAGCGGGATCCCCGAACCCGAGCAGTACTTC
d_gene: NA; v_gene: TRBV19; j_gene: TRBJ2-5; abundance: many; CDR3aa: CASSATGSETQYF; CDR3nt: TGTGCCAGTAGTGCAACAGGGTCAGAGACCCAGTACTTC
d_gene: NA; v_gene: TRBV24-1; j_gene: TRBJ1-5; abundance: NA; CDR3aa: CARSPLSNQPQHF; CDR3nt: TGTGCTAGGAGCCCCCTTAGCAATCAGCCCCAGCATTTT
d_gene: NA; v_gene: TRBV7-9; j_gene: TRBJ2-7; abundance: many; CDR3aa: CASSLVRGSSYEQYF; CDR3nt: TGTGCCAGCAGCTTAGTCCGAGGGAGCTCCTACGAGCAGTACTTC
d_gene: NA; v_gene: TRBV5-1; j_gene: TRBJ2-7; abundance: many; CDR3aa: CASSLMGLNEQYF; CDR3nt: TGCGCCAGCAGCTTGATGGGCTTGAACGAGCAGTACTTC
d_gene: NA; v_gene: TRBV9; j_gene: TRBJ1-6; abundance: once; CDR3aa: CASSVEGRRNSPLHF; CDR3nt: TGTGCCAGCAGCGTAGAGGGCAGACGAAATTCACCCCTCCACTTT
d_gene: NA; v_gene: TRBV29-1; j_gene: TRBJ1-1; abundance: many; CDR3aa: CSVEATKGLLMNTEAFF; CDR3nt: TGCAGCGTTGAGGCCACGAAAGGACTGCTGATGAACACTGAAGCTTTCTTT
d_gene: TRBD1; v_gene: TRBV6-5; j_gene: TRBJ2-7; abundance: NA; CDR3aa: CASSWDRAGEQYF; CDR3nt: TGTGCCAGCAGCTGGGACAGGGCTGGCGAGCAGTACTTC